These 8 T cell receptor beta chains originate from one sample sequenced in a study of PD-L1 blockade in urothelial cancer (dated by TCRdb to about 2017). What this sample's time point label stands for: pretreatment peripheral blood. Library creation used the immunoSEQ multiplex PCR assay. In its TCRdb copy, this immuneACCESS table keeps in-frame sequences only and misses some clones. Where compared with another copy, unresolved V genes explain less than half of these, and the others have no known cause. The sample table holds 86,000 or so clones, of which over 75% were seen once. Clones ranked in the top ten supply 14% of the sample. The source material was PBMCs, sampled around atezolizumab (anti-PD-L1) treatment. The receptors come from a man in his sixties with urothelial cancer.

The CDR3 DNA sequence: TGTGCCAGCAGCGTAGATTCGGGGGATCCAGCCTACGAGCAGTACTTC. It specifies CASSVDSGDPAYEQYF. The chain joins TRBV9 to TRBJ2-7, with a tentative D call TRBD2 (6 bases). The CDR3 is 16 residues long. V was cut by 0 bases and J by 2 bases, with 15 bases left in between. CDR1 and CDR2 from the germline V gene are SGDLS and YYNGEE. The full variable domain, with the rest looked up from reference TRBV9 and TRBJ2-7, is DSGVTQTPKHLITATGQRVTLRCSPRSGDLSVYWYQQSLDQGLQFLIQYYNGEERAKGNILERFSAQQFPDLHSELNLSSLELGDSALYFCASSVDSGDPAYEQYFGPGTRLTVT.

The genes are TRBV7-8 and TRBJ1-5; no reliable D call. From germline, CDR1 is SGHVS and CDR2 FQNEAQ. V was cut by 1 base and J by 1 base, with 11 bases left in between. The CDR3 has 16 amino acids. For the CDR3, the DNA is TGTGCCAGCAGCTTAGTATTGGGCCCGAGCAATCAGCCCCAGCATTTT. It codes for CASSLVLGPSNQPQHF.

The chain is built from TRBV29-1 and TRBJ2-2, with D hard to call. Germline V gene data show CDR1 as SQVTM and CDR2 as ANQGSEA. Deletions cut 6 bases from V and 7 bases from J, with 9 bases between. This CDR3 has 11 amino acids. CDR3 nucleotide sequence: TGCAGCGTGCGGCGCGACGGGGAGCTGTTTTTT. Translating gives CSVRRDGELFF.

The chain is built from TRBV5-4 and TRBJ2-7, with D maybe TRBD2 (6 bases). Per germline, CDR1 SGHNT and CDR2 YYREEE (reference sequence). The CDR3 contains 15 residues. V dropped 4 bases and J dropped 0 bases, with 14 bases sitting between them. CDR3 sequence reads: CASSPGGLGSYEQYF. In DNA form, the CDR3 reads TGTGCCAGCAGCCCTGGGGGACTCGGCTCCTACGAGCAGTACTTC.

This chain joins TRBV6-6 and TRBJ1-1; 10 bases are a match to TRBD1. The CDR3 contains 13 residues. V gave up 0 bases and J gave up 10 bases; unmatched junction bases: 2. The germline gives CDR1 MNHNY, CDR2 SVGAGI (reference sequence). CDR3 coding DNA: TGTGCCAGCAGTTACTCGAGGACAGGGGGAGCTTTCTTT. Translation gives CASSYSRTGGAFF.

This clone has more than one count but fewer than ten. This sequence joins TRBV9 and TRBJ2-7; TRBD2 matches 7 bases. This CDR3 spans 13 amino acids. The V segment lost 4 bases and the J segment 8 bases; nucleotides outside the gene matches: 9. Germline values: CDR1 SGDLS, CDR2 YYNGEE. CDR3: CASSPSGAPQQYF. The CDR3 nucleotides are TGTGCCAGCAGCCCAAGCGGGGCCCCCCAGCAGTACTTC.

V usage is TRBV2 and J usage is TRBJ2-7; TRBD1 aligns across 10 bases. Germline CDR1 SNHLY, CDR2 FYNNEI. V lost 6 bases, J lost 1 base, and 6 bases stayed unmatched. The CDR3 is 15 residues long. Here the CDR3 DNA reads TGTGCCAGCAGGGCGGGACAGGGGCTATCCTACGAGCAGTACTTC. Its protein is CASRAGQGLSYEQYF.

The table lists this clone with a count of one. The chain couples TRBV11-2 to TRBJ1-2, with D perhaps matching TRBD1 (5 bases). CDR3 length: 16 amino acids. CDR1 and CDR2 from the germline V gene are SGHAT and FQNNGV. V was pared by 2 bases and J by 5 bases, with 18 bases between. For the CDR3, the DNA is TGTGCCAGCAGCTTATTGGGGCAGAACGTGTGGTATGGCTACACCTTC. This translates into CASSLLGQNVWYGYTF.